A single sample is the source of the 10 T cell receptor beta chains below, sequenced in a study of T cell repertoires in cytomegalovirus infection. TCRdb re-called the reads with MiXCR, one entry per CDR3 protein. In the table there are some 900,000 distinct CDR3 sequences, approximately 32% of which are singletons. No antigen is known for these receptors. Source: cultured CD8+ T cells from PBMCs, taken from culture after CMV antigen stimulation. The receptor source for this set is a human donor in good health (CMV status not recorded). Some clones in this sample may be carry-over from other donors' samples.

This clonotype was seen a few times. V usage is TRBV29-1 and J usage is TRBJ2-7, with 12 bases matching TRBD1. V lost 7 bases, J lost 5 bases, and 9 bases stayed unmatched. The CDR3 has 14 amino acids. The germline gives CDR1 SQVTM, CDR2 ANQGSEA. The CDR3 loop is CSAYSGTGGDEQYF. The CDR3 DNA reads as TGCAGCGCTTACTCCGGGACAGGGGGCGACGAGCAGTACTTC.

This chain joins TRBV20-1 and TRBJ1-1, with D uncertain. With 5 bases removed from V and 10 bases from J, the gap between germline ends came to 14 bases. Germline values: CDR1 DFQATT, CDR2 SNEGSKA (reference sequence). This CDR3 has 11 residues. Here the CDR3 reads CSAPSYNTAFF. The DNA of the CDR3 is TGCAGTGCTCCATCGTATAACACAGCTTTCTTT.

This chain connects TRBV19 to TRBJ1-1; D is ambiguous. The CDR3 has 13 residues. Germline-derived CDR1 and CDR2 are LNHDA and SQIVND (reference sequence). Between the trimmed V and J ends, which lost 3 bases and 3 bases, there was a span of 8 bases. The CDR3 bases are TGTGCCAGTAGTATGGTGGGGTACACTGAAGCTTTCTTT. This translates into CASSMVGYTEAFF.

Many counts were recorded for this clonotype. The chain is built from TRBV7-2 and TRBJ1-2, with D possibly being TRBD1 (5 bases). Germline CDR1 SGHTA, CDR2 FQGNSA. V was clipped by 5 bases and J by 0 bases, with 13 bases between them. The CDR3 has 15 residues. CDR3 nucleotides: TGTGCCAGCAGCCCTCCAAGGGGAGCTAACTATGGCTACACCTTC. It translates to CASSPPRGANYGYTF.

This chain joins TRBV7-8 and TRBJ1-6, with no clear D. This CDR3 comprises 16 residues. CDR1 is SGHVS, CDR2 FQNEAQ, per germline. Trimming removed 2 bases at V and 4 bases at J, with 12 bases between. CDR3: CASSLTDGEYNSPLHF. CDR3 bases: TGTGCCAGCAGCTTAACAGACGGGGAGTATAATTCACCCCTCCACTTT.

This clonotype turned up a few times. The rearrangement joins TRBV5-5 to TRBJ1-5; D is undetermined. Deletions cut 4 bases from V and 3 bases from J, with 11 bases between. The CDR3 loop spans 14 amino acids. In germline, CDR1 is SGHKS, CDR2 YYEKEE (reference sequence). CDR3 amino acids: CASSPRMNNQPQHF. The CDR3 DNA follows: TGTGCCAGCAGCCCCAGGATGAACAATCAGCCCCAGCATTTT. Together with reference TRBV5-5 and TRBJ1-5, the CDR3 gives the full variable domain: DAGVTQSPTHLIKTRGQQVTLRCSPISGHKSVSWYQQVLGQGPQFIFQYYEKEERGRGNFPDRFSARQFPNYSSELNVNALLLGDSALYLCASSPRMNNQPQHFGDGTRLSIL.

The chain joins TRBV9 to TRBJ2-3; no clear D gene. Germline CDR1 reads SGDLS; CDR2 reads YYNGEE. Between the trimmed V and J ends, which lost 3 bases and 5 bases, there was a span of 7 bases. The CDR3 contains 12 residues. DNA of the CDR3: TGTGCCAGCAGCGCCACTTTAGATACGCAGTATTTT. It yields the protein CASSATLDTQYF.

V and J are TRBV4-3 and TRBJ1-2; tentative D call: TRBD1 (5 bases). The CDR3 sequence is 14 residues long. The V gene's germline CDR1 is LGHNA and CDR2 YSLEER. Trimming removed 1 base from V and 6 bases from J, with 12 bases in between. CDR3 sequence reads: CASSQVGGGDGYTF. DNA of the CDR3: TGCGCCAGCAGCCAAGTGGGGGGGGGGGATGGCTACACCTTC.

This chain joins TRBV9 and TRBJ2-3; either TRBD1 or TRBD2 may fit D (6 bases each). The CDR3 runs 15 residues. Germline CDR1 reads SGDLS; CDR2 reads YYNGEE. V was trimmed by 0 bases and J by 6 bases, leaving 14 bases between them. DNA of the CDR3: TGTGCCAGCAGCGTAGCAGGGGAGGAGGATGATACGCAGTATTTT. Translation gives CASSVAGEEDDTQYF.

This rearrangement joins TRBV12-3 or TRBV12-4 to TRBJ2-2; D is unclear. Trimming shortened V by 2 bases and J by 0 bases, and 13 bases separated the two germline ends. This CDR3 is 17 amino acids long. For the CDR3, the DNA is TGTGCCAGCAGTTTATGGGGAACGTTCGCGAACACCGGGGAGCTGTTTTTT. This gives the protein CASSLWGTFANTGELFF.